The clone carrying this TCR beta chain was counted once. No antigen is known for it. This sample was taken from a study of shared clonotypes between healthy human individuals. Regarding the study as a whole: Researchers sampled only blood; tissue repertoires likely differ.

CDR3 size: 20 residues. V was pared by 0 bases and J by 1 base, with 22 bases between. TCRdb keeps only in-frame clones here, not all; method: immunoSEQ multiplex PCR. The sample records 1.5 million to 2.5 million clones, about 95% being singletons. Naivety among CD8 cells was defined by CD45RO negativity and positive CCR7 selection, thereby excluding terminally differentiated effector memory CD45RA+ cells. The donor cohort consisted entirely of Caucasian adults residing in Nashville, Tennessee. Sample: naive CD8+ T cells sorted from blood. The gene calls are TRBV23-1 and TRBJ2-4, with unresolved D. TRBV23-1 is sorted into the ORF group, with uncertain function. The sequence derives from a man between 18 and 35 years old in good health. The CDR3 protein is CASSQSGNRSQGLAKNIQYF. The CDR3 nucleotides are TGCGCCAGCAGTCAATCCGGAAACAGATCTCAAGGGTTGGCCAAAAACATTCAGTACTTC.